The clone carrying this T cell receptor (beta chain) was found many times. Its specificity is not known. These data are taken from a study of glioma-infiltrating T cells. General study results and limits: Only very few CDR3 sequences appeared in both tissue and blood. Gliomas, especially low-grade, showed above-expected tissue-blood divergence; non-neoplastic patients showed below.

Germline CDR1 and CDR2: MNHNS and SASEGT. Losses at the gene ends were 6 bases for V and 4 bases for J; bases not matched to a gene: 6. The CDR3 is made up of 14 amino acids. Using RNA template, CDR3s of TCR alpha and beta were amplified with iRepertoire arm-PCR. Input was 100-400 ng of tissue mRNA or PBMC total RNA. In TCRdb, the multiplex PCR reads were re-called with MiXCR into one record per CDR3 protein. The sample contains roughly 200,000 distinct CDR3 sequences, about 47% of which appear only once. This receptor was taken from a human donor with low-grade glioma or glioblastoma, undergoing nonglioma brain surgery, or in good health (not recorded which). The sequenced sample consisted of glioma tissue, nonneoplastic brain tissue, or PBMCs (not recorded which). The chain has TRBV6-1 and TRBJ1-1; 9 nucleotides agree with TRBD1. The CDR3 nucleotides are TGTGCCAGCAGACTCGGACAGGGGTCCACTGAAGCTTTCTTT. Its protein is CASRLGQGSTEAFF.